The 27 T cell receptor beta chains presented below share a single source sample, sequenced in a study of CD8+ T cells in alopecia areata. Extracted from the samples, RNA was reverse transcribed into cDNA to serve as the sequencing template. Assay used: immunoSEQ multiplex PCR; TCRdb lists only in-frame clones, some missing. The data show 70,000 to 95,000 clones, 51% seen once. Sequenced input: NKG2D-high CD8+ T cells sorted from blood. These receptors originate from a human donor with alopecia areata.

The J gene is TRBJ2-5, the V gene TRBV5-1; D unclear. Germline loops: CDR1 SGHRS, CDR2 YFSETQ. V was clipped by 7 bases and J by 2 bases, with 12 bases between them. CDR3 length equals 13 residues. The CDR3 here is CASSGRPQETQYF. The CDR3 bases are TGCGCCAGCTCCGGACGGCCACAAGAGACCCAGTACTTC.

The chain combines TRBV5-1 with TRBJ2-5, with D hard to call. CDR3 length: 13 residues. Germline loops: CDR1 SGHRS, CDR2 YFSETQ. V lost 3 bases to trimming and J lost 5 bases, with 11 bases between them. The CDR3 here is CASSSYTEETQYF. In DNA, the CDR3 is TGCGCCAGCAGCTCGTACACCGAGGAGACCCAGTACTTC.

The genes are TRBV11-2 and TRBJ2-7, with D possibly being TRBD2 (6 bases). Trimming took off 8 bases at V and 5 bases at J, with 13 bases between the two ends. CDR3 length equals 12 residues. Germline-derived CDR1 and CDR2 are SGHAT and FQNNGV. CDR3 loop: CASVGGRNEQYF. DNA of the CDR3: TGTGCCAGCGTCGGGGGTCGGAACGAGCAGTACTTC.

The chain joins TRBV2 to TRBJ2-1; D is undetermined. There are 12 residues in the CDR3. Germline loops: CDR1 SNHLY, CDR2 FYNNEI. Trimming stripped 7 bases from V and 2 bases from J, with 6 bases between. Here the CDR3 reads CASIQTYNEQFF. CDR3 nucleotides: TGTGCCAGCATTCAGACCTACAATGAGCAGTTCTTC.

In its sample, this clone was seen a few times. The gene calls are TRBV28 and TRBJ2-7; 10 bases fit TRBD1. Trimming took 4 bases from V and 5 from J; bases not matched to a gene: 11. The CDR3 loop spans 16 amino acids. CDR1 is MDHEN, CDR2 SYDVKM, per germline. The CDR3: CASSSLRDRGTHEQYF. CDR3 coding DNA: TGTGCCAGCAGTTCCCTCCGGGACAGGGGAACCCACGAGCAGTACTTC.

The gene calls are TRBV29-1 and TRBJ2-5; D is unresolved. The ends were cut back, 3 bases at V and 9 bases at J, with 8 bases in the middle. Germline CDR1 is SQVTM and CDR2 is ANQGSEA. The CDR3 is 10 residues long. The CDR3 loop is CSVDQIPQYF. The CDR3 DNA follows: TGCAGCGTTGACCAAATCCCCCAGTACTTC. Full variable domain (rest looked up from reference TRBV29-1 and TRBJ2-5): SAVISQKPSRDICQRGTSLTIQCQVDSQVTMMFWYRQQPGQSLTLIATANQGSEATYESGFVIDKFPISRPNLTFSTLTVSNMSPEDSSIYLCSVDQIPQYFGPGTRLLVL.

The rearrangement uses TRBV28 and TRBJ1-4; D gene unclear. Trimming cost V 3 bases and J 5 bases, with 13 bases left between them. CDR1 MDHEN and CDR2 SYDVKM come from the germline V gene. This CDR3 comprises 15 residues. In nucleotides, the CDR3 is TGTGCCAGCAGTTTTAGGTTGGGCGGCAATGAAAAACTGTTTTTT. Translated: CASSFRLGGNEKLFF. The variable domain in full, with the rest retrieved from reference TRBV28 and TRBJ1-4, is DVKVTQSSRYLVKRTGEKVFLECVQDMDHENMFWYRQDPGLGLRLIYFSYDVKMKEKGDIPEGYSVSREKKERFSLILESASTNQTSMYLCASSFRLGGNEKLFFGSGTQLSVL.

V usage is TRBV30 and J usage is TRBJ2-7; D not resolved. The V and J ends lost 1 base and 3 bases respectively, with 7 bases between them. This CDR3 has 12 residues. Germline V lookup: CDR1 GTSNPN, CDR2 SVGIG (reference sequence). As DNA, the CDR3 is TGTGCCTGGAGTGGGTCGGTCTACGAGCAGTACTTC. As protein: CAWSGSVYEQYF.

V usage is TRBV29-1 and J usage is TRBJ1-4; maybe TRBD1 (5 bases). V was clipped by 7 bases and J by 6 bases, with 15 bases between them. Germline lookup yields CDR1 SQVTM and CDR2 ANQGSEA. The CDR3 contains 13 residues. This chain's CDR3 is CSAWGTRDEKLFF. DNA for the CDR3: TGCAGCGCTTGGGGGACCAGGGATGAAAAACTGTTTTTT.

This clone showed up just a few times. The chain is built from TRBV27 and TRBJ2-7; no clear D gene. From germline, CDR1 is MNHEY and CDR2 SMNVEV (reference sequence). This CDR3 is built from 12 residues. Trimming stripped 5 bases from V and 3 bases from J, with 8 bases between. The CDR3 is CASSDHHYEQYF. The CDR3 DNA follows: TGTGCCAGCAGTGACCACCACTACGAGCAGTACTTC.

The chain joins TRBV30 to TRBJ2-1; a possible D gene is TRBD2 (5 bases). V lost 2 bases to trimming and J lost 6 bases, with 11 bases between them. CDR1 GTSNPN and CDR2 SVGIG come from the germline V gene (reference sequence). The CDR3 extends over 13 amino acids. CDR3 in DNA: TGTGCCTGGAGTCCCCGGGGTGTCAATGAGCAGTTCTTC. Translated: CAWSPRGVNEQFF.

The genes are TRBV30 and TRBJ2-1; D possibly matches TRBD1 or TRBD2 (5 bases each). CDR3 length: 19 residues. Between the trimmed V and J ends, which lost 0 bases and 7 bases, there was a span of 28 bases. Germline V lookup: CDR1 GTSNPN, CDR2 SVGIG (reference sequence). CDR3 sequence reads: CAWSVFVVEIPGQWNEQFF. Here the CDR3 DNA reads TGTGCCTGGAGTGTTTTTGTGGTAGAAATACCGGGGCAATGGAATGAGCAGTTCTTC.

The chain links TRBV9 to TRBJ2-1, with D uncertain. Deletions cut 3 bases from V and 8 bases from J, with 9 bases between. The CDR3 spans 12 residues. Germline CDR1 SGDLS, CDR2 YYNGEE. This CDR3 reads CASSGTEDEQFF. The CDR3 DNA is TGTGCCAGCAGCGGGACCGAGGATGAGCAGTTCTTC.

This chain connects TRBV28 to TRBJ2-1, with 9 bases that match TRBD1. Trimming at V came to 7 bases and at J to 8 bases, leaving 15 bases not matched to a gene. Germline CDR1 is MDHEN and CDR2 is SYDVKM. The CDR3 sequence is 16 residues long. Here the CDR3 reads CASIQSRDRVRDEQFF. DNA for the CDR3: TGTGCCAGCATCCAATCCCGGGACAGGGTTCGCGATGAGCAGTTCTTC.

This clone has a handful of counts. The chain employs TRBV29-1 and TRBJ2-3; TRBD2 matches 9 bases. CDR3 length: 16 amino acids. Per the germline V gene, CDR1 is SQVTM and CDR2 is ANQGSEA. Losses at the gene ends were 3 bases for V and 2 bases for J; bases not matched to a gene: 9. CDR3 sequence: CSVDPILAGDTDTQYF. CDR3 DNA: TGCAGCGTTGACCCTATATTAGCGGGGGACACAGATACGCAGTATTTT.

This clone was observed a single time. The rearrangement uses TRBV4-1 and TRBJ2-7; 9 bases fit TRBD1. Germline lookup yields CDR1 MGHRA and CDR2 YSYEKL. Losses at the gene ends were 4 bases for V and 7 bases for J; bases not matched to a gene: 8. The CDR3 is 14 residues long. CDR3 amino acids: CASSPRTGDREQYF. For the CDR3, the DNA is TGCGCCAGCAGCCCGCGGACAGGGGACAGAGAGCAGTACTTC.

V gene TRBV7-9 combines with J gene TRBJ2-3; perhaps TRBD1 as D (6 bases). CDR1 is SEHNR and CDR2 is FQNEAQ in the germline V gene (reference sequence). This CDR3 is built from 19 residues. Trimming stripped 0 bases from V and 4 bases from J, with 23 bases between. The CDR3 nucleotides read TGTGCCAGCAGCTTAGCCGTAACCCCAGGGGCCCAAGGGGCAGATACGCAGTATTTT. Translated: CASSLAVTPGAQGADTQYF.

The chain is built from TRBV30 and TRBJ2-7; D is undetermined. V lost 8 bases and J 7 bases, leaving 15 bases between the germline ends. Germline CDR1 and CDR2: GTSNPN and SVGIG (reference sequence). The CDR3 sequence is 11 residues long. CDR3 amino acids: CALTVYGEQYF. CDR3 nucleotide sequence: TGTGCCCTGACCGTCTACGGTGAGCAGTACTTC. The variable domain in full, with the rest retrieved from reference TRBV30 and TRBJ2-7, is SQTIHQWPATLVQPVGSPLSLECTVEGTSNPNLYWYRQAAGRGLQLLFYSVGIGQISSEVPQNLSASRPQDRQFILSSKKLLLSDSGFYLCALTVYGEQYFGPGTRLTVT.

The chain is built from TRBV7-8 and TRBJ1-5; 8 positions agree with TRBD1. V shed 1 base and J 7 bases; nucleotides not matched to a gene: 9. Germline CDR1 and CDR2: SGHVS and FQNEAQ. The length of the CDR3 is 16 residues. Here the CDR3 DNA reads TGTGCCAGCAGCTTAGGCAGGGGGCCCATAGGCCAGCCCCAGCATTTT. Translating gives CASSLGRGPIGQPQHF.

The CDR3 region has the DNA TGTGCCAGCATCTTGAACTCCTACGAGCAGTACTTC. Translated, it gives CASILNSYEQYF. The genes are TRBV2 and TRBJ2-7; D is unclear. This CDR3 region has 12 residues. V was shortened by 7 bases and J by 0 bases, with 7 bases between the two germline ends. Germline CDR1 reads SNHLY; CDR2 reads FYNNEI.

The rearrangement uses TRBV9 and TRBJ2-3; TRBD2 agrees at 11 bases. Germline V lookup: CDR1 SGDLS, CDR2 YYNGEE. The V gene end was trimmed by 0 bases and the J gene end by 2 bases; junction bases not matched to a gene: 5. The length of the CDR3 is 17 residues. The CDR3 DNA reads as TGTGCCAGCAGCGTAGAGTCTAGCGGGGGGTCCACAGATACGCAGTATTTT. It is translated as CASSVESSGGSTDTQYF.

The chain links TRBV5-1 to TRBJ2-5, with D perhaps matching TRBD1 or TRBD2 (6 bases each). Germline CDR1 is SGHRS and CDR2 is YFSETQ. CDR3 size: 17 residues. Trimming left V 0 bases short and J 5 bases short, with 20 bases between. The CDR3 bases are TGCGCCAGCAGCTTGGAACTCCTCGGGGGCACGAGGGAGACCCAGTACTTC. This encodes CASSLELLGGTRETQYF.

This chain links TRBV4-1 with TRBJ2-1, with TRBD1 matching over 11 bases. CDR1 MGHRA and CDR2 YSYEKL come from the germline V gene. V shed 3 bases and J 5 bases; nucleotides not matched to a gene: 6. This CDR3 region has 16 residues. CDR3 amino acids: CASSHRDRGDDNEQFF. For the CDR3, the DNA is TGCGCCAGCAGCCATCGGGACAGGGGGGATGACAATGAGCAGTTCTTC.

This clone was seen more than once but under ten times. V and J are TRBV5-1 and TRBJ1-1; no firm D call. Trimming pared 3 bases from V and 3 bases from J, leaving 6 bases between. Germline V gene data show CDR1 as SGHRS and CDR2 as YFSETQ. CDR3 length: 12 amino acids. Here the CDR3 DNA reads TGCGCCAGCAGCTCCGCGGACACTGAAGCTTTCTTT. Amino acids: CASSSADTEAFF.

The rearrangement joins TRBV28 to TRBJ2-7; D remains unclear. With 2 bases removed from V and 1 base from J, the gap between germline ends came to 9 bases. Looked up from germline, CDR1 is MDHEN and CDR2 is SYDVKM. The CDR3 consists of 14 residues. The CDR3 DNA follows: TGTGCCAGCAGTTTACTGGCGGAGTCCTACGAGCAGTACTTC. It is translated as CASSLLAESYEQYF. Full variable domain (rest looked up from reference TRBV28 and TRBJ2-7): DVKVTQSSRYLVKRTGEKVFLECVQDMDHENMFWYRQDPGLGLRLIYFSYDVKMKEKGDIPEGYSVSREKKERFSLILESASTNQTSMYLCASSLLAESYEQYFGPGTRLTVT.

This clone has more than one count but fewer than ten. The chain couples TRBV1 to TRBJ1-2; the table's D call TRBD1 went unverified against the DNA. TRBV1 is tagged as a pseudogene. The CDR3 sequence is 13 residues long. The CDR3 here is CTSSETGLYGYTF. The CDR3 coding sequence is TGCACCAGCAGCGAGACAGGGCTCTATGGCTACACCTTC.

In its sample, this clone was seen once. J is TRBJ2-7 and V is TRBV5-1, with a tentative D call TRBD1 (5 bases). Deletions cut 0 bases from V and 3 bases from J, with 13 bases between. CDR1 is SGHRS and CDR2 is YFSETQ in the germline V gene. The CDR3 length is 15 residues. CDR3 sequence (DNA): TGCGCCAGCAGCTTGGTGGGCTGGGGCAGCTACGAGCAGTACTTC. Its protein product is CASSLVGWGSYEQYF.